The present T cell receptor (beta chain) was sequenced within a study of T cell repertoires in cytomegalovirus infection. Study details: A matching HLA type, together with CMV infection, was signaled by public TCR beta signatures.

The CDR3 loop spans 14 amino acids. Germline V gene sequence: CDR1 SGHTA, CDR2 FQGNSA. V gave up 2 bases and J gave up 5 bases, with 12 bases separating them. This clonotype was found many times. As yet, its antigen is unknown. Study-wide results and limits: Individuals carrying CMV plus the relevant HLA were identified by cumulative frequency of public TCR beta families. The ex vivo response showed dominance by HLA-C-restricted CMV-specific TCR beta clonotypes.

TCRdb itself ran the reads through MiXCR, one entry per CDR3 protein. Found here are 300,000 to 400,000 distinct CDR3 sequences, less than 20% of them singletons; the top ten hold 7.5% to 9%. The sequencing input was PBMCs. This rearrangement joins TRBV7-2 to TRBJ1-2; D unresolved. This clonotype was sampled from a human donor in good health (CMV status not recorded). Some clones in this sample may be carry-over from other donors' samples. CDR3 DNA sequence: TGTGCCAGCAGCTTAAACGACGGGCGTTATGGCTACACCTTC. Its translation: CASSLNDGRYGYTF. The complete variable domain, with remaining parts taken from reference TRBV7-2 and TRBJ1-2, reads GAGVSQSPSNKVTEKGKDVELRCDPISGHTALYWYRQSLGQGLEFLIYFQGNSAPDKSGLPSDRFSAERTGGSVSTLTIQRTQQEDSAVYLCASSLNDGRYGYTFGSGTRLTVV.